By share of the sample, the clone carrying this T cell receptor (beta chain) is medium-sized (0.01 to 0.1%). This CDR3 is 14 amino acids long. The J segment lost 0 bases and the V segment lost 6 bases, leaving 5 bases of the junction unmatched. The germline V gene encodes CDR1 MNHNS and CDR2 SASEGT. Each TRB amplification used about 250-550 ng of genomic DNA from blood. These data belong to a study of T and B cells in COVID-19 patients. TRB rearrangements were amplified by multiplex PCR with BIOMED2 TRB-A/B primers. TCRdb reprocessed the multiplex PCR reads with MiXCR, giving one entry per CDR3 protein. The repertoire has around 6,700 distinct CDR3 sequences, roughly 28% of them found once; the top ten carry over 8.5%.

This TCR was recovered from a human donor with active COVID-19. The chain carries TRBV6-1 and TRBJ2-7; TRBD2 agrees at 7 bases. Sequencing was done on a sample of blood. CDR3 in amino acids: CASSPGGSSYEQYF. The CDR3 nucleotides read TGTGCCAGCAGCCCGGGCGGGAGCTCCTACGAGCAGTACTTC.